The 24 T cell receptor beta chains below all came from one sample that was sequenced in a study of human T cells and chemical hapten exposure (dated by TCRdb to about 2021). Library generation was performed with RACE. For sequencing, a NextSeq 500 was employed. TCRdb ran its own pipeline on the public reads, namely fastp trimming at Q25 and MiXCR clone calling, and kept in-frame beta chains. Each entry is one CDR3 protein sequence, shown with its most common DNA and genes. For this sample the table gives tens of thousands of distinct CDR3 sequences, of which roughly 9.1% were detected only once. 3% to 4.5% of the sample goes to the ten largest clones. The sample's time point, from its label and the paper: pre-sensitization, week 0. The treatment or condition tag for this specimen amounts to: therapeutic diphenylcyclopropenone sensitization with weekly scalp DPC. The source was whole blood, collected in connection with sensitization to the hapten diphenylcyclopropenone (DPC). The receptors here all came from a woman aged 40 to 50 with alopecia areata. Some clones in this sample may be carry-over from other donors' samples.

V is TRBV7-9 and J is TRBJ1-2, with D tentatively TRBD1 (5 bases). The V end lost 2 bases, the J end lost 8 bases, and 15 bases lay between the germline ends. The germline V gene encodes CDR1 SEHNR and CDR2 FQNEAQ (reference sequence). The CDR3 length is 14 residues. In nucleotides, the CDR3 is TGTGCCAGCAGCTTACCGGGACCCGAGCGGGGCTACACCTTC. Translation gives CASSLPGPERGYTF.

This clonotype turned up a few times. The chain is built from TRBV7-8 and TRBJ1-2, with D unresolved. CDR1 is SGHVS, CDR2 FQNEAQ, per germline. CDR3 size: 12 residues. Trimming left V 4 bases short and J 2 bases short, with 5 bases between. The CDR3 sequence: CASSYGNYGYTF. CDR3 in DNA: TGTGCCAGCAGCTACGGCAACTATGGCTACACCTTC.

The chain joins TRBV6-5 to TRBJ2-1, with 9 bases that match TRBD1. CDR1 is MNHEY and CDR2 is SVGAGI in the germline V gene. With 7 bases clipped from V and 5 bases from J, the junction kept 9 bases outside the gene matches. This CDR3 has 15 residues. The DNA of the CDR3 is TGTGCCAGCACCATGGGGGACAGGGCCGACAATGAGCAGTTCTTC. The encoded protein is CASTMGDRADNEQFF.

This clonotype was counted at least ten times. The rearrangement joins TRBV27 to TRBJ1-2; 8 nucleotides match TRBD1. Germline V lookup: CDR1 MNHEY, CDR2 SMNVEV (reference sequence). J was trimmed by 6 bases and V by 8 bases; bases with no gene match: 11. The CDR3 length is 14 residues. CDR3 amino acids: CASGQMQGANGYTF. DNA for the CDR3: TGTGCCAGCGGGCAAATGCAGGGGGCGAATGGCTACACCTTC.

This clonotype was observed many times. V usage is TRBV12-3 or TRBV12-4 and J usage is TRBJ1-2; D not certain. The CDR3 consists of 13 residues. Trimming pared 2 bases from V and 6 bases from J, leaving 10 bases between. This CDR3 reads CASSLTYADGYTF. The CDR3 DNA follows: TGTGCCAGCAGTTTAACATACGCCGATGGCTACACCTTC.

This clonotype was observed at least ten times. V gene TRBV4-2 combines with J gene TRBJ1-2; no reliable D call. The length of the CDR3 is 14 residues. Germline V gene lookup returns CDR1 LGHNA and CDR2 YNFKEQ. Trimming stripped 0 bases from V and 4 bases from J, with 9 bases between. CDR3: CASSQDKFGYGYTF. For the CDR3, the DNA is TGTGCCAGCAGCCAAGACAAATTCGGCTATGGCTACACCTTC.

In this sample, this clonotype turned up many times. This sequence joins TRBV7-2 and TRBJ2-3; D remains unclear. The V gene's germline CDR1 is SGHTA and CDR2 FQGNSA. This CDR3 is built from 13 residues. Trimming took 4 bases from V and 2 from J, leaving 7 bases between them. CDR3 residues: CASSYTYTDTQYF. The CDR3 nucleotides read TGTGCCAGCAGCTATACTTACACAGATACGCAGTATTTT.

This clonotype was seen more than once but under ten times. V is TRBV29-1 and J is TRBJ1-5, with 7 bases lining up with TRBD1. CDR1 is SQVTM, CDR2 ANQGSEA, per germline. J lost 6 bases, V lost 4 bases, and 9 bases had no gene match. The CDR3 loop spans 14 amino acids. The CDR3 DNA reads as TGCAGCGTTGTAACAGGGGATGTGCGTCAGCCCCAGCATTTT. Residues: CSVVTGDVRQPQHF.

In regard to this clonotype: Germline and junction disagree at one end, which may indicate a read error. The CDR3 spells CVSSYPLAGGLNEQFF. CDR3 nucleotide sequence: TGTGTCAGCAGTTACCCACTAGCGGGGGGCCTAAATGAGCAGTTCTTC. The chain uses TRBV6-2 or TRBV6-3 and TRBJ2-1; 12 nucleotides agree with TRBD2. The CDR3 consists of 16 residues. CDR1 MNHEY and CDR2 SVGEGT come from the germline V gene.

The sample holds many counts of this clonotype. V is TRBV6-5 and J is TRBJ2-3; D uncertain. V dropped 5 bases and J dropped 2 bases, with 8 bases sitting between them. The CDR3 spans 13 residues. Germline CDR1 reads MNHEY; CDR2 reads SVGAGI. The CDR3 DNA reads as TGTGCCAGCAGTACGCCACCCACAGATACGCAGTATTTT. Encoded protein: CASSTPPTDTQYF.

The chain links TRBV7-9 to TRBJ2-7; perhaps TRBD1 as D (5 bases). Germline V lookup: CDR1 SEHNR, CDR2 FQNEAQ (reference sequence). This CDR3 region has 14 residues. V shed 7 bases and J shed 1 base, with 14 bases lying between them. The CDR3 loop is CASTPSAGSYEQYF. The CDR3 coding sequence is TGTGCCAGCACCCCCTCGGCAGGGTCCTACGAGCAGTACTTC.

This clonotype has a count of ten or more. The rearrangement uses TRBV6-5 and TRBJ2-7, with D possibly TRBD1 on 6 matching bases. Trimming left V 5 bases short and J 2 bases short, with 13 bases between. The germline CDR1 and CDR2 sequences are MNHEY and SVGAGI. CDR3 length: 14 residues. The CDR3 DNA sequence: TGTGCCAGCAGTATACTACAGGGCCCCTACGAGCAGTACTTC. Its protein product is CASSILQGPYEQYF.

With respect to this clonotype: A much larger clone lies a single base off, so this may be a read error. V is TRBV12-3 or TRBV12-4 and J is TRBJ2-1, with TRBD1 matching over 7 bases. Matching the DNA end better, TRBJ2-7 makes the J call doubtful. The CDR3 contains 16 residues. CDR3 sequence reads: CASSYARGQSYNEQYF. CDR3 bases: TGTGCCAGCAGTTATGCCCGGGGACAGAGCTACAATGAGCAGTACTTC.

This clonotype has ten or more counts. CDR3 protein: CASSPISPGQAFPLHF. CDR3 sequence (DNA): TGTGCCAGCTCCCCCATTTCGCCGGGACAGGCCTTCCCCCTCCACTTT. The chain couples TRBV18 to TRBJ1-6, with 8 positions matching TRBD1. Germline V lookup: CDR1 KGHSH, CDR2 LQKENI. V shed 6 bases, J shed 13 bases, and the junction held 17 bases outside the gene matches. The CDR3 extends over 16 amino acids.

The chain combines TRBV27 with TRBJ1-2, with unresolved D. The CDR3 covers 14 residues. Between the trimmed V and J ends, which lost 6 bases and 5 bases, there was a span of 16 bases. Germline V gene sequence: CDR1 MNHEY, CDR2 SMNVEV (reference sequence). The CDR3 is CASSPTVKTYGYTF. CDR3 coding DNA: TGTGCCAGCAGCCCGACCGTAAAGACATATGGCTACACCTTC.

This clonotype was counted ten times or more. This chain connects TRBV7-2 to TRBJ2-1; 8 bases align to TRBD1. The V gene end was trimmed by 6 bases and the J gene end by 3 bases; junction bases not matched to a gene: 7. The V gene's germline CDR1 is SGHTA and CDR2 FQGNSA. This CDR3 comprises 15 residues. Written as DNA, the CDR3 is TGTGCCAGCAGATCCGACAGGGGAGGCTACAATGAGCAGTTCTTC. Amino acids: CASRSDRGGYNEQFF.

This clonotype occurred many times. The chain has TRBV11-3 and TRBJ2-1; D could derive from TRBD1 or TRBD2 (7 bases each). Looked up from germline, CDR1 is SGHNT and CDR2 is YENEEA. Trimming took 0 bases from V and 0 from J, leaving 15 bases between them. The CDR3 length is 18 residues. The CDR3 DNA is TGTGCCAGCAGCTTAGATCAGGGGGGGACAGCCTCCTACAATGAGCAGTTCTTC. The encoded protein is CASSLDQGGTASYNEQFF. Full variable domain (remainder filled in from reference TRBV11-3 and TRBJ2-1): EAGVVQSPRYKIIEKKQPVAFWCNPISGHNTLYWYLQNLGQGPELLIRYENEEAVDDSQLPKDRFSAERLKGVDSTLKIQPAELGDSAVYLCASSLDQGGTASYNEQFFGPGTRLTVL.

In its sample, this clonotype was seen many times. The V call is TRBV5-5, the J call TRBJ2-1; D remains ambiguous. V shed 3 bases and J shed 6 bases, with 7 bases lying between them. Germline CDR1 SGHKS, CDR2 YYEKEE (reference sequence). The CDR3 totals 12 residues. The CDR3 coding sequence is TGTGCCAGCAGCTATGGGCCCAATGAGCAGTTCTTC. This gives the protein CASSYGPNEQFF. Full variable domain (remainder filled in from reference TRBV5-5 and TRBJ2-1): DAGVTQSPTHLIKTRGQQVTLRCSPISGHKSVSWYQQVLGQGPQFIFQYYEKEERGRGNFPDRFSARQFPNYSSELNVNALLLGDSALYLCASSYGPNEQFFGPGTRLTVL.

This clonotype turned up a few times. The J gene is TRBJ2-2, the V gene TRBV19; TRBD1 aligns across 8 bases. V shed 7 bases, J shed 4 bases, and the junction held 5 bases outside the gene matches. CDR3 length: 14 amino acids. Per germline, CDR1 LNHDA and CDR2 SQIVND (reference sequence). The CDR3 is CASTGQVFTGELFF. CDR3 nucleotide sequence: TGTGCCAGTACGGGACAGGTCTTCACCGGGGAGCTGTTTTTT.

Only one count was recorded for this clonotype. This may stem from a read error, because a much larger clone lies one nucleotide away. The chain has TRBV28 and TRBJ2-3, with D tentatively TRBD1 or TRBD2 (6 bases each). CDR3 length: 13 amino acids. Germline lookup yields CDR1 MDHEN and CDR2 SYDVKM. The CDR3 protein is CASNEGGPDTLYF. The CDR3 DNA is TGTGCCAGCAATGAGGGGGGACCAGATACGCTGTATTTT.

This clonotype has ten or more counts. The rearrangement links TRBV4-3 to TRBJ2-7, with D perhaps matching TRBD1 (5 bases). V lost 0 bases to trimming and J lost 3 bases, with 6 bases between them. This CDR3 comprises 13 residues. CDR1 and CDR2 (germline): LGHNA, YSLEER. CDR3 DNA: TGCGCCAGCAGCCAAGAGCAGGGCTACGAGCAGTACTTC. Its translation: CASSQEQGYEQYF.

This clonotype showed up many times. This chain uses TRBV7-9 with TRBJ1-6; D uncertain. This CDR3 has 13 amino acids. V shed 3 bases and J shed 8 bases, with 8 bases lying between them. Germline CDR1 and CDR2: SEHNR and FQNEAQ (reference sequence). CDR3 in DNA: TGTGCCAGCAGCTTTAGTAGTTATTCACCCCTCCACTTT. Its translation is CASSFSSYSPLHF.

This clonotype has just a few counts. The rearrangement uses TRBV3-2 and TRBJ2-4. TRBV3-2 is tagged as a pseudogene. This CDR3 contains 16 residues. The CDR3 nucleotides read TGTGCCAGCAGCCAAGATGAGCTCGGAGCCAAAAACATTCAGTACTTC. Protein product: CASSQDELGAKNIQYF.

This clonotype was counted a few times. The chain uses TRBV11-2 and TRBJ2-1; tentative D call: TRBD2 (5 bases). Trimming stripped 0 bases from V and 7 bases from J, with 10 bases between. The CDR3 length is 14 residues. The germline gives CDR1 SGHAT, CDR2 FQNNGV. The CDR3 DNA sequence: TGTGCCAGCAGCTTAGATTCTAGCCGGAATGAGCAGTTCTTC. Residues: CASSLDSSRNEQFF.